These T cell receptor beta chains were read from a single sample in a study of T cell responses to AZD1222 COVID-19 vaccine. Here immunoSEQ multiplex PCR was the method, and the copy in TCRdb shows in-frame clones only, minus some. This table has 100,000 to 150,000 clones, approximately 88% appearing once. The sequencing used peripheral blood, collected on day 0 of AZD1222 vaccination. These receptors all stem from an adult in good health. Each CDR3 is given without its conserved first and last residue.

V gene,J gene,CDR3 protein
TRBV13,TRBJ2-7,ASSSLRSYEQY
TRBV20-1,TRBJ1-2,SASAGNYGYT
TRBV5-1,TRBJ1-6,ASSLEQGRNSPLH
TRBV2,TRBJ1-6,ASSIPFGQGNSPLH
TRBV11-2,TRBJ1-5,ASRGQGSNQPQH
TRBV7-8,TRBJ2-3,ASSFLAGGYTDTQY
TRBV7-7,TRBJ2-2,ASSLAPGSTGELF
TRBV4-3,TRBJ1-3,ASSQDGHRASGNTIY
TRBV5-1,TRBJ1-1,ASSSRQIIKRDTEAF
TRBV7-9,TRBJ2-7,ASSAPLDTYEQY
TRBV3-1/TRBV3-2,TRBJ2-2,ASRPLGETGELF
TRBV7-2,TRBJ2-1,ASTGHSSYNEQF
TRBV7-9,TRBJ1-2,ASSWDRRLPHYGYT
TRBV28,TRBJ1-5,ASVGSNQPQH
TRBV10-3,TRBJ2-1,AISETGQGMNEQF
TRBV7-8,TRBJ2-5,ASAKLSGTEETQY
TRBV29-1,TRBJ1-6,SVGRGNNSPLH
TRBV29-1,TRBJ1-2,SVMGTYGYT
TRBV2,TRBJ2-3,ASGATSDTQY
TRBV11-3,TRBJ2-1,ASSLWDDEQF
TRBV16,TRBJ2-5,ASSQSSGHVQVTQY
TRBV19,TRBJ1-1,ASSAGEVTEAF
TRBV9,TRBJ1-2,ASSGAMEGYGYT
TRBV29-1,TRBJ1-1,SVETGERAF
TRBV6-5,TRBJ2-5,ASSYSWETQY
TRBV27,TRBJ2-1,ASSLSVSSYEQF
TRBV12-3/TRBV12-4,TRBJ1-2,ASSLASGGYT
TRBV7-9,TRBJ1-5,ASSLARQPQH
TRBV12-3/TRBV12-4,TRBJ2-4,ASSYTGSDIQY
TRBV6-5,TRBJ1-4,ASSRDRGNNEKLF
TRBV12-5,TRBJ1-2,ASGEGTASRGYT
TRBV21-1,TRBJ2-7,ASSKGGATSGESSYEQY
TRBV29-1,TRBJ2-7,SVDSAGREQY
TRBV5-1,TRBJ2-5,ASSLSDQETQY
TRBV11-2,TRBJ2-1,ASSQLAGVTYNEQF
TRBV30,TRBJ2-2,ACPGYTGELF
TRBV2,TRBJ1-4,ASRDRANEKLF
TRBV27,TRBJ1-1,ASSLSGARTEAF
TRBV2,TRBJ1-2,ASRGGGNGYT
TRBV7-8,TRBJ2-5,ASSARPGQQETQY
TRBV2,TRBJ1-4,ASSEVGYNEKLF
TRBV5-1,TRBJ1-4,ASSVPTGDEKLF
TRBV7-3,TRBJ2-7,ASSLGSGLSYEQY
TRBV19,TRBJ1-6,ASNPQQGGGSPLH
TRBV4-3,TRBJ1-6,ASSQDLGQGKGSPLH
TRBV12-5,TRBJ2-7,ASALLDDSYEQY
TRBV6-5,TRBJ1-3,ASSYSRGNTIY
TRBV27,TRBJ1-6,ASSSLQGLGAEAPLH
TRBV12-3/TRBV12-4,TRBJ2-2,ASSPANTGELF